The 28 T cell receptor beta chains presented below share a single source sample, sequenced in a study of T cell responses to AZD1222 COVID-19 vaccine. The data were produced by immunoSEQ multiplex PCR, yet TCRdb's version contains in-frame clones alone and is incomplete. The repertoire has about 120,000 clones, 94% of them found once; the top ten carry about 3%. The sample consisted of peripheral blood, taken 28 days after the second AZD1222 dose. These receptor sequences come from an adult who received the AZD1222 COVID-19 vaccine.

The rearrangement links TRBV4-1 to TRBJ2-2; 12 bases are shared with TRBD2. Germline V CDR1 and CDR2: MGHRA, YSYEKL. V was pared by 1 base and J by 5 bases, with 5 bases of the junction left unmatched. The CDR3 loop spans 17 amino acids. The CDR3 here is CASSQASGGAGTGELFF. DNA for the CDR3: TGCGCCAGCAGCCAAGCTAGCGGGGGGGCTGGAACCGGGGAGCTGTTTTTT.

V is TRBV4-1 and J is TRBJ1-1, with 7 bases aligning to TRBD1. J gave up 3 bases and V 4 bases, and 11 bases lay outside the gene matches. The length of the CDR3 is 16 residues. CDR1 is MGHRA and CDR2 is YSYEKL in the germline V gene. The CDR3 is CASSLGQVLRDTEAFF. CDR3 sequence (DNA): TGCGCCAGCAGCCTAGGACAGGTTCTTCGGGACACTGAAGCTTTCTTT.

The V and J genes are TRBV4-1 and TRBJ2-7; D is undetermined. Trimming cost V 0 bases and J 6 bases, with 15 bases left between them. The germline V gene has CDR1 MGHRA and CDR2 YSYEKL. The CDR3 extends over 15 amino acids. CDR3 bases: TGCGCCAGCAGCCAAGATCAGGTCCTTAGGGTCGAGCAGTACTTC. Protein product: CASSQDQVLRVEQYF.

The chain uses TRBV5-8 and TRBJ1-4, with 7 nucleotides matching TRBD1. The CDR3 is made up of 16 amino acids. V lost 4 bases to trimming and J lost 4 bases; unmatched junction nucleotides: 10. The germline V gene encodes CDR1 SGHTS and CDR2 YDEGEE. CDR3 in amino acids: CASSTGSGTDNEKLFF. CDR3 sequence (DNA): TGTGCCAGCAGCACAGGATCCGGGACAGATAATGAAAAACTGTTTTTT.

The V and J genes are TRBV3-1 (or the pseudogene TRBV3-2) and TRBJ1-1; D perhaps matches TRBD1 (6 bases). Per the germline V gene, CDR1 is LGHDT and CDR2 is YNNKEL (reference sequence). This CDR3 is built from 13 residues. V lost 4 bases, J lost 4 bases, and 10 bases lay in between. CDR3 bases: TGTGCCAGCAGCCGTAGCAGGGGCACTGAAGCTTTCTTT. Its translation is CASSRSRGTEAFF.

The rearrangement uses TRBV15 and TRBJ1-1, with D tentatively TRBD1 (5 bases). The CDR3 loop spans 14 amino acids. Trimming removed 0 bases from V and 7 bases from J, with 12 bases in between. Looked up from germline, CDR1 is LNHNV and CDR2 is YYDKDF (reference sequence). The CDR3 sequence: CATSREGRAHEAFF. The CDR3 DNA is TGTGCCACCAGCAGAGAAGGCAGGGCTCATGAAGCTTTCTTT.

The CDR3 sequence: CASSVGGSTNQPQHF. The CDR3 DNA follows: TGTGCCAGCAGTGTTGGGGGTTCGACCAATCAGCCCCAGCATTTT. The chain couples TRBV2 to TRBJ1-5; D perhaps matches TRBD1 (5 bases). The ends were cut back, 4 bases at V and 3 bases at J, with 13 bases in the middle. This CDR3 has 15 amino acids. Germline V gene lookup returns CDR1 SNHLY and CDR2 FYNNEI.

The chain couples TRBV7-9 to TRBJ1-3; D is uncertain. V lost 2 bases and J 0 bases, leaving 14 bases between the germline ends. This CDR3 is 17 amino acids long. CDR1 is SEHNR, CDR2 FQNEAQ, per germline (reference sequence). The CDR3 protein is CASSLSAPIASGNTIYF. CDR3 in DNA: TGTGCCAGCAGCTTAAGTGCCCCGATCGCCTCTGGAAACACCATATATTTT.

The chain's CDR3 is CASSSSGGPNYGYTF. CDR3 bases: TGTGCCAGCAGCTCATCAGGGGGACCCAACTATGGCTACACCTTC. V gene TRBV11-2 combines with J gene TRBJ1-2; TRBD1 aligns across 7 bases. V shed 4 bases, J shed 2 bases, and the junction held 7 bases outside the gene matches. The V gene's germline CDR1 is SGHAT and CDR2 FQNNGV. This CDR3 is 15 amino acids long.

The chain recombines TRBV7-9 with TRBJ1-1, with a weak D call TRBD1 (5 bases). This CDR3 comprises 13 residues. The V end lost 3 bases, the J end lost 1 base, and 6 bases lay between the germline ends. CDR1 and CDR2 from the germline V gene are SEHNR and FQNEAQ (reference sequence). CDR3 region: CASSFGGNTEAFF. In nucleotides, the CDR3 is TGTGCCAGCAGCTTCGGGGGGAACACTGAAGCTTTCTTT. Looking up the rest from reference TRBV7-9 and TRBJ1-1 gives the full variable domain: DTGVSQNPRHKITKRGQNVTFRCDPISEHNRLYWYRQTLGQGPEFLTYFQNEAQLEKSRLLSDRFSAERPKGSFSTLEIQRTEQGDSAMYLCASSFGGNTEAFFGQGTRLTVV.

V gene TRBV27 combines with J gene TRBJ2-2, with TRBD1 matching over 10 bases. The V gene's germline CDR1 is MNHEY and CDR2 SMNVEV (reference sequence). Losses at the gene ends were 2 bases for V and 1 base for J; bases not matched to a gene: 10. This CDR3 has 19 residues. In DNA form, the CDR3 reads TGTGCCAGCAGTTTAAACGGACAGGGGGTCAGGGGGAACACCGGGGAGCTGTTTTTT. Amino acid sequence: CASSLNGQGVRGNTGELFF.

This clone occurred once. V is TRBV12-3 or TRBV12-4 and J is TRBJ1-2; D is undetermined. V was shortened by 1 base and J by 7 bases, with 10 bases between the two germline ends. The CDR3 is made up of 13 amino acids. This chain's CDR3 is CASSLDQDRGYTF. The CDR3 nucleotides are TGTGCCAGCAGTTTAGATCAGGATCGTGGCTACACCTTC.

The rearrangement uses TRBV19 and TRBJ1-6; D gene uncertain. Per germline, CDR1 LNHDA and CDR2 SQIVND (reference sequence). The CDR3 covers 13 residues. Trimming shortened V by 5 bases and J by 10 bases, and 12 bases separated the two germline ends. The CDR3: CASSLRLASPLHF. The CDR3 nucleotides are TGTGCCAGTAGTCTCAGACTTGCATCACCCCTCCACTTT.

V gene TRBV6-5 combines with J gene TRBJ1-4, with a possible D match to TRBD1 (5 bases). Germline CDR1 reads MNHEY; CDR2 reads SVGAGI. Trimming shortened V by 8 bases and J by 0 bases, and 10 bases separated the two germline ends. The CDR3 covers 14 residues. The chain's CDR3 is CASAQGTTNEKLFF. Written as DNA, the CDR3 is TGTGCCAGCGCCCAGGGAACAACTAATGAAAAACTGTTTTTT.

The chain joins TRBV7-2 to TRBJ2-5; 12 bases are a match to TRBD2. The CDR3 length is 15 residues. The V gene end was trimmed by 2 bases and the J gene end by 4 bases; junction bases not matched to a gene: 2. From germline, CDR1 is SGHTA and CDR2 FQGNSA. The CDR3 protein is CASSLQGLAGETQYF. The CDR3 nucleotides are TGTGCCAGCAGCTTACAGGGACTAGCGGGAGAGACCCAGTACTTC.

Only a few counts were recorded for this clone. This chain joins TRBV6-5 and TRBJ2-1, with unresolved D. Germline V lookup: CDR1 MNHEY, CDR2 SVGAGI. The CDR3 has 14 amino acids. Trimming took off 1 base at V and 0 bases at J, with 4 bases between the two ends. The DNA for the CDR3 is TGTGCCAGCAGTTACTACAGCTCCTACAATGAGCAGTTCTTC. Amino acid sequence: CASSYYSSYNEQFF.

V and J are TRBV18 and TRBJ1-1; 9 positions match TRBD1. J gave up 6 bases and V 8 bases, and 10 bases lay outside the gene matches. The length of the CDR3 is 14 residues. CDR1 is KGHSH, CDR2 LQKENI, per germline. CDR3 region: CASIATGGIAEAFF. The DNA for the CDR3 is TGTGCCAGCATAGCCACAGGGGGCATCGCTGAAGCTTTCTTT.

This clone occurred a few times. The CDR3 nucleotides read TGTGCCAGCAGGCCTATGGGTCTGAACACTGAAGCTTTCTTT. Translating gives CASRPMGLNTEAFF. The chain couples TRBV6-5 to TRBJ1-1; no firm D call. Trimming left V 6 bases short and J 0 bases short, with 11 bases between. The V gene's germline CDR1 is MNHEY and CDR2 SVGAGI. CDR3 length equals 14 residues.

This rearrangement joins TRBV19 to TRBJ1-4; D may be TRBD1 (6 bases). This CDR3 comprises 13 residues. Germline-derived CDR1 and CDR2 are LNHDA and SQIVND (reference sequence). V lost 5 bases, J lost 7 bases, and 11 bases lay in between. The CDR3 nucleotides are TGTGCCAGTAGTGTAACAGGGAGTGAAAAACTGTTTTTT. It is translated as CASSVTGSEKLFF.

The chain uses TRBV7-9 and TRBJ1-5, with D uncertain. CDR3 length equals 14 residues. Germline V lookup: CDR1 SEHNR, CDR2 FQNEAQ (reference sequence). V lost 0 bases and J lost 2, with 5 bases in between. The CDR3 DNA follows: TGTGCCAGCAGCTTAGCCGGGGGCAATCAGCCCCAGCATTTT. Protein sequence: CASSLAGGNQPQHF.

DNA for the CDR3: TGTGCCAGCAGCCAAACCGGGACTGCCGCTAACTATGGCTACACCTTC. Translated: CASSQTGTAANYGYTF. The chain employs TRBV14 and TRBJ1-2; a possible D gene is TRBD1 (5 bases). Germline values: CDR1 SGHDN, CDR2 FVKESK. This CDR3 is built from 16 residues. V was trimmed by 2 bases and J by 0 bases, leaving 13 bases between them. Full variable domain (missing parts from reference TRBV14 and TRBJ1-2): EAGVTQFPSHSVIEKGQTVTLRCDPISGHDNLYWYRRVMGKEIKFLLHFVKESKQDESGMPNNRFLAERTGGTYSTLKVQPAELEDSGVYFCASSQTGTAANYGYTFGSGTRLTVV.

This clone has just a few counts. The chain combines TRBV4-1 with TRBJ2-5; 8 bases are a match to TRBD2. There are 16 residues in the CDR3. Germline values: CDR1 MGHRA, CDR2 YSYEKL. V gave up 6 bases and J gave up 10 bases; unmatched junction bases: 19. CDR3 nucleotides: TGCGCCAGCAGACAAACTAGCGGACCAAGAGGCCGGGACCAGTACTTC. Its translation is CASRQTSGPRGRDQYF.

This clone occurred a few times. CDR3 region: CASSLAGTQETQYF. The CDR3 nucleotides read TGTGCCAGCAGCTTGGCGGGGACCCAAGAGACCCAGTACTTC. The chain uses TRBV5-4 and TRBJ2-5; perhaps D is TRBD1 or TRBD2 (5 bases each). The CDR3 consists of 14 residues. Germline V CDR1 and CDR2: SGHNT, YYREEE (reference sequence). Trimming took 0 bases from V and 1 from J, leaving 7 bases between them.

The chain uses TRBV2 and TRBJ2-7; 7 bases line up with TRBD2. This CDR3 comprises 15 residues. Germline CDR1 is SNHLY and CDR2 is FYNNEI. With V trimmed by 8 bases and J by 4 bases, 14 bases remained unmatched. The CDR3 protein is CASRTLRDYKYEQYF. CDR3 in DNA: TGTGCCAGCCGAACCCTCCGGGACTATAAGTACGAGCAGTACTTC.

This chain joins TRBV30 and TRBJ1-4; 7 nucleotides line up with TRBD1. The CDR3 is 15 residues long. V trimming: 3 bases; J trimming: 2 bases; junction bases outside the gene matches: 6. Looked up from germline, CDR1 is GTSNPN and CDR2 is SVGIG (reference sequence). The CDR3: CAWSPPGQTNEKLFF. The CDR3 coding sequence is TGTGCCTGGAGCCCCCCGGGACAGACTAATGAAAAACTGTTTTTT.

The chain recombines TRBV24-1 with TRBJ1-5, with D uncertain. Germline CDR1 is KGHDR and CDR2 is SFDVKD. Trimming stripped 2 bases from V and 2 bases from J, with 9 bases between. The CDR3 is 15 amino acids. CDR3 in amino acids: CATSDSRVGNQPQHF. The CDR3 nucleotides read TGTGCCACCAGTGATTCTCGTGTTGGCAATCAGCCCCAGCATTTT.

The J gene is TRBJ1-6, the V gene TRBV6-5; the D gene is possibly TRBD1 (5 bases). The germline gives CDR1 MNHEY, CDR2 SVGAGI. This CDR3 is built from 14 residues. V shed 10 bases and J shed 8 bases, with 18 bases lying between them. The CDR3 is CATMGPISYSPLHF. Written as DNA, the CDR3 is TGTGCCACCATGGGACCGATTTCCTATTCACCCCTCCACTTT.

V gene TRBV29-1 combines with J gene TRBJ2-1; D is unresolved. There are 13 residues in the CDR3. CDR1 SQVTM and CDR2 ANQGSEA come from the germline V gene. Trimming cost V 3 bases and J 6 bases, with 12 bases left between them. The CDR3 DNA reads TGCAGCGTTGAGACGGGTAGTTCCAATGAGCAGTTCTTC. It translates to CSVETGSSNEQFF.